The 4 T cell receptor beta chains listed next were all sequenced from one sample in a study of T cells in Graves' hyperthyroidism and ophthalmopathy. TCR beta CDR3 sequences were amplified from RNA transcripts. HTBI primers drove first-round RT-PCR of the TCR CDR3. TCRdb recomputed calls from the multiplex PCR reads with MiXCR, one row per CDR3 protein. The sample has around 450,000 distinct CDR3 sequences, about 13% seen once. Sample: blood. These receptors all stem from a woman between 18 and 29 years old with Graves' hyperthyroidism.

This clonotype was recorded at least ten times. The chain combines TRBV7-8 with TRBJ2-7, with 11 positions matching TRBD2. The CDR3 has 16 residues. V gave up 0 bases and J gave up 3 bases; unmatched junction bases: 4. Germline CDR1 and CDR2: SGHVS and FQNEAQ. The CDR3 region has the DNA TGTGCCAGCAGCTTAGCTGGACTAGCGGGTGTCTACGAGCAGTACTTC. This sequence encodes CASSLAGLAGVYEQYF.

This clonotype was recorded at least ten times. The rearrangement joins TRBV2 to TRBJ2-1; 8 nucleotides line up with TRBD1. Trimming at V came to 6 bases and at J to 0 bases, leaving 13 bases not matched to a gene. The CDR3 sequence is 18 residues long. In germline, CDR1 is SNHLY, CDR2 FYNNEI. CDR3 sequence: CASRTGTGDASSYNEQFF. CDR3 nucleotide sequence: TGTGCCAGCAGGACCGGGACAGGAGACGCGAGCTCCTACAATGAGCAGTTCTTC.

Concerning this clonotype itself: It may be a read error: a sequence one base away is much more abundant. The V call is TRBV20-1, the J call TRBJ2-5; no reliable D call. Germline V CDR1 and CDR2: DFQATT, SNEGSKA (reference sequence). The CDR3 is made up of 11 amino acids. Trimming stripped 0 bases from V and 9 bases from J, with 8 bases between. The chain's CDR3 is CSARESEAQYF. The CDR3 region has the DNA TGCAGTGCTAGAGAGAGTGAGGCCCAGTACTTC.

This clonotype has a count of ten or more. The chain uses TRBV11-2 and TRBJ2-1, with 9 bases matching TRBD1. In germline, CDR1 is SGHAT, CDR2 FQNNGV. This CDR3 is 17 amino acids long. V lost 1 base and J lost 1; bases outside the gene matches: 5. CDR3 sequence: CASSLGDRVLSYNEQFF. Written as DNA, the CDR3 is TGTGCCAGCAGCTTAGGGGACAGGGTTTTGTCCTACAATGAGCAGTTCTTC.